The present TCR beta chain was sequenced within a study of shared clonotypes between healthy human individuals. Broader study findings: A few donors had about 5% of their naive CD4 clonotypes in common.

Positively selected for CCR7, the CD45RO-negative cells used as naive CD8 cells excluded terminally differentiated effector memory CD45RA+ cells. The DNA input per sorted-subset replicate PCR was 200 ng, corresponding to roughly 31,000 T cell genomes. The protocol was immunoSEQ multiplex PCR, while the TCRdb copy is restricted to in-frame clones and leaves out a portion. The data show about 2,200,000 clones, roughly 91% seen once. As to this clone: Its antigen remains unknown. The same CDR3 is also encoded by other DNA sequences in this sample.

Germline CDR1 reads MNHEY; CDR2 reads SMNVEV (reference sequence). The CDR3 loop spans 12 amino acids. Between the trimmed V and J ends, which lost 3 bases and 12 bases, there was a span of 12 bases. The chain links TRBV27 to TRBJ2-1; a weak D match, TRBD2 (6 bases). Sequenced: naive CD8+ T cells from PBMCs. This sequence was found in a man between 18 and 29 years old in good health. Some clones in this sample may be carry-over from other donors' samples. CDR3 loop: CASSLVGGGQFF. CDR3 sequence (DNA): TGTGCCAGCAGTTTGGTGGGGGGTGGGCAGTTCTTC.